This T cell receptor (beta chain) comes out of a study of OX40 agonist ivuxolimab in advanced cancers. As to this clone: As yet, its antigen is unknown.

This CDR3 is built from 17 residues. V was pared by 1 base and J by 4 bases, with 9 bases of the junction left unmatched. Germline V gives CDR1 MNHEY, CDR2 SMNVEV (reference sequence). If patients had autoimmune disease history or systemic immunosuppression, they were excluded. Whole-study findings and limits: Antigen targets of the expanded peripheral T cells went undetermined. Normalized expansion of T-cell clones was also low for some nonresponders.

Clones were read by immunoSEQ multiplex PCR, and TCRdb kept only the in-frame ones, dropping some. Altogether over 60,000 clones are present, roughly 90% being singletons, with the ten largest covering approximately 0.4%. This clonotype was sampled from an adult with an advanced solid tumor such as melanoma, head and neck, liver or kidney cancer. The gene calls are TRBV27 and TRBJ2-7; 11 nucleotides align to TRBD1. The sequences come from CD4+ or CD8+ T cells sorted from blood, collected in a trial of the OX40 agonist ivuxolimab. In DNA form, the CDR3 reads TGTGCCAGCAGTTTATTCCACGGACAGGGGGCTTGGTACGAGCAGTACTTC. The encoded protein is CASSLFHGQGAWYEQYF.